These 3 T cell receptor beta chains originate from one sample sequenced in a study of T cell responses to AZD1222 COVID-19 vaccine. The repertoire was sequenced with immunoSEQ multiplex PCR; TCRdb's copy has only in-frame clones and lacks some. The sample shows around 170,000 clones, about nine tenths of them seen only once. Specimen: peripheral blood, collected on day 0 of AZD1222 vaccination. These receptor sequences come from an adult in good health.

The CDR3 nucleotides are TGTGCCAGCTCACCAGGGTTTGGCAATCAGCCCCAGCATTTT. Its protein is CASSPGFGNQPQHF. This chain connects TRBV18 to TRBJ1-5, with no clear D. V lost 2 bases, J lost 2 bases, and 7 bases lay in between. Germline V CDR1 and CDR2: KGHSH, LQKENI. The CDR3 runs to 14 residues.

This chain uses TRBV7-9 with TRBJ2-1; 9 positions match TRBD1. The CDR3 is made up of 13 amino acids. CDR1 and CDR2 from the germline V gene are SEHNR and FQNEAQ (reference sequence). V dropped 8 bases and J dropped 2; count of bases not matched to a gene: 1. CDR3 amino acids: CASRDRAYNEQFF. The CDR3 DNA is TGTGCCAGCCGGGACAGGGCCTACAATGAGCAGTTCTTC.

The gene calls are TRBV21-1 and TRBJ2-1; TRBD2, the table's D call, was not compared with the DNA. TRBV21-1 has pseudogene status. The CDR3 runs to 14 residues. The CDR3 DNA reads as TGTGCCAGCTCGAGAGGGTCGCAATACAATGAGCAGTTCTTC. Residues: CASSRGSQYNEQFF.